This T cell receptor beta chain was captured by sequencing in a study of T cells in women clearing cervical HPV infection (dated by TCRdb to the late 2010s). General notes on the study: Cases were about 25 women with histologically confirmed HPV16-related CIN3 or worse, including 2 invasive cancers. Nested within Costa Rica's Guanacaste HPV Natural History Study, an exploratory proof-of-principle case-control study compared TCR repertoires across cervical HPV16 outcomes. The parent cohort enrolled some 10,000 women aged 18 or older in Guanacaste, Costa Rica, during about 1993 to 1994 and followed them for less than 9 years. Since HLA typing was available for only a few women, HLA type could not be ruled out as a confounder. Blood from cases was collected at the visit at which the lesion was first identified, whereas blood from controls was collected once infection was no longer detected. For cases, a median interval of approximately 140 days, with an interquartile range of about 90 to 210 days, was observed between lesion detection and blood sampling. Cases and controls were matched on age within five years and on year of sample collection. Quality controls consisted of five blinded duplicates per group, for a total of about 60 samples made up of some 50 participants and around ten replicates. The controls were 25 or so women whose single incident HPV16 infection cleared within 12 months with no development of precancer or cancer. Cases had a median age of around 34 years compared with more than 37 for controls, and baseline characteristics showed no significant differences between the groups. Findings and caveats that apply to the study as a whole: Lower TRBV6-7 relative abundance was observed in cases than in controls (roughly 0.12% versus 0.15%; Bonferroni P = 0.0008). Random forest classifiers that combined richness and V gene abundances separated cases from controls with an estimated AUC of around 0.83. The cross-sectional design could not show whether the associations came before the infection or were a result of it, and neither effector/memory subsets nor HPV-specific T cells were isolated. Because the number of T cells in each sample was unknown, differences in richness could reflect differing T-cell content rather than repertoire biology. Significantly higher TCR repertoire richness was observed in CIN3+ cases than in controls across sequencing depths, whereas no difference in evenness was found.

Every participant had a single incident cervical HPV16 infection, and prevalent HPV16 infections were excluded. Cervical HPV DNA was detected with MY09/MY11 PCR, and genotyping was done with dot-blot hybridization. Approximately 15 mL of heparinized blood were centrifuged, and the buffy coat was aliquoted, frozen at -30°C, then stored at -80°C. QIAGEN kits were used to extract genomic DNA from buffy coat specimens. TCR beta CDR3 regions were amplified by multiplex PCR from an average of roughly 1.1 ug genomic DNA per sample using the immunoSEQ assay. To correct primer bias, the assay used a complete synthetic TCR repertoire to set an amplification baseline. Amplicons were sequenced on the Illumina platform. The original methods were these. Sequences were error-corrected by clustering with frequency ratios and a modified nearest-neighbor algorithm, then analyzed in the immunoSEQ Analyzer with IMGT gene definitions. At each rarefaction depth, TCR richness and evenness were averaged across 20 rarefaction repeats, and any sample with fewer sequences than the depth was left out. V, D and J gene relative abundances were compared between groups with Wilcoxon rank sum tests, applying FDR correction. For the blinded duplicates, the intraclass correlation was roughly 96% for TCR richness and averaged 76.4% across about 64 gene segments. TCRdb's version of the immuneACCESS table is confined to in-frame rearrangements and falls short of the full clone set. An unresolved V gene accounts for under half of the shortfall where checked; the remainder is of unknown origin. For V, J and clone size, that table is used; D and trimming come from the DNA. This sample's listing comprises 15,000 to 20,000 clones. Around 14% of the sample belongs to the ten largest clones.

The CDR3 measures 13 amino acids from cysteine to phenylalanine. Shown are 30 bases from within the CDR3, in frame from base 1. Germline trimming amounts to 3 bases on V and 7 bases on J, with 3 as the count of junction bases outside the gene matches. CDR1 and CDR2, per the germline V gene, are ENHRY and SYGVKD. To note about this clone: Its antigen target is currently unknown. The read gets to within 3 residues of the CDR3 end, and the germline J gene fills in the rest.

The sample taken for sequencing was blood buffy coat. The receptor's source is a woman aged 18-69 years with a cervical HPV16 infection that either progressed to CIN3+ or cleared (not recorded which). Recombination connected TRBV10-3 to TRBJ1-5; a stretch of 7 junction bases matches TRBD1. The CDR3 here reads CAISDLGGQPQHF. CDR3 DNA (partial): TGTGCCATCAGTGACCTAGGGGGCCAGCCC.